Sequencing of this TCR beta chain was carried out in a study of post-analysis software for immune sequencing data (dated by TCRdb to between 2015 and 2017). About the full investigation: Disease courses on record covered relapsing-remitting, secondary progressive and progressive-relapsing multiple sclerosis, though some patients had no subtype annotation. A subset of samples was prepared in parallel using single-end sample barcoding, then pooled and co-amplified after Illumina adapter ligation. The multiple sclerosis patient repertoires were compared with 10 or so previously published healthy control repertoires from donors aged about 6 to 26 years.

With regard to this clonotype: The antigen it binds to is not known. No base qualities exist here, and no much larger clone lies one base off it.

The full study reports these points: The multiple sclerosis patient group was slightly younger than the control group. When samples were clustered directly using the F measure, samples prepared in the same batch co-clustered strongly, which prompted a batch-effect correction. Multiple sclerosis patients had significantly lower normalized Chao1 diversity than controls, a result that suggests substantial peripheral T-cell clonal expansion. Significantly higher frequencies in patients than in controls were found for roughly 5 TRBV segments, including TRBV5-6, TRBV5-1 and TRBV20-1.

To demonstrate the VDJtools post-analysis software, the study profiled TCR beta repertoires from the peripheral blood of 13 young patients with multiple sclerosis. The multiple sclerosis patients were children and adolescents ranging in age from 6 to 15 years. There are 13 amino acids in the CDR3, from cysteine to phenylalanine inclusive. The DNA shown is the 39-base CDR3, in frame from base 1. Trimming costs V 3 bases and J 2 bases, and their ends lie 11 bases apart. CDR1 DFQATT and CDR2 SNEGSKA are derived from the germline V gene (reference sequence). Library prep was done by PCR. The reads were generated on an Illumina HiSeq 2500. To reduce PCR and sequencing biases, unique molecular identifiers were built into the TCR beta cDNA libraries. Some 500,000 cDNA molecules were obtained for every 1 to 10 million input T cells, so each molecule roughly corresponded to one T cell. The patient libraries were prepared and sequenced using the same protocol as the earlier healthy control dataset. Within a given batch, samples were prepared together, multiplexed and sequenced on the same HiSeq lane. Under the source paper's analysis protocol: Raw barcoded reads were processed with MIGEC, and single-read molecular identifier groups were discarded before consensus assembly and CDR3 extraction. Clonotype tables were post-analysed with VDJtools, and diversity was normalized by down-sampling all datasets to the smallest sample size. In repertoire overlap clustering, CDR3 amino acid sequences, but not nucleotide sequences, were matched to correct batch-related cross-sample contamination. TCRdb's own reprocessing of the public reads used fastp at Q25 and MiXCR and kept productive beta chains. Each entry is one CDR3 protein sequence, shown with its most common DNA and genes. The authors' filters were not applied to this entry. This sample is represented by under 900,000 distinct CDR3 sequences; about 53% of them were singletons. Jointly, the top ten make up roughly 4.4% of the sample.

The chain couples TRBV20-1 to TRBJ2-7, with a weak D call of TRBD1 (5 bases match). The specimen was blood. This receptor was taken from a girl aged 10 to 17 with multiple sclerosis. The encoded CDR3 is CSASWQGAYEQYF. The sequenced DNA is TGCAGTGCTAGCTGGCAAGGGGCCTACGAGCAGTACTTC.